This T cell receptor (beta chain) is drawn from a study of shared clonotypes between healthy human individuals. Study-level results: At large depth, rarefaction still showed sorted-subset sequencing to be incomplete. Naive subsets tended to show greater estimated richness than memory subsets.

Concerning this clone: Its matching antigen is unknown.

For every subset, genomic DNA was evenly distributed across several immunoSEQ plates. Produced via immunoSEQ multiplex PCR; TCRdb's table is partial and in-frame only. In the table there are about 380,000 clones, roughly 96% of which are singletons. The source is a young man in good health. The specimen was memory CD8+ T cells sorted from blood. Subset here: CD45RO+ cells pooled with CCR7-negative TemRA cells.

The CDR3 sequence is CASSSPRDTFRYEQYF. The CDR3 DNA is TGTGCCAGCAGTTCCCCGAGGGACACGTTTCGGTACGAGCAGTACTTC. The chain couples TRBV28 to TRBJ2-7, with a weak D call TRBD1 (6 bases). The CDR3 spans 16 residues. Trimming shortened V by 4 bases and J by 4 bases, and 20 bases separated the two germline ends. The germline V gene has CDR1 MDHEN and CDR2 SYDVKM.